This T cell receptor (beta chain) derives from a study of shared clonotypes between healthy human individuals. Turning to the study itself: Plates per donor: three CD4 naive, three CD4 memory, two CD8 naive, one CD8 memory.

This CDR3 has 15 residues. Germline V CDR1 and CDR2: SGDLS, YYNGEE. Losses at the gene ends were 4 bases for V and 4 bases for J; bases not matched to a gene: 10. For each subset, genomic DNA was distributed in equal portions over several immunoSEQ plates. Only in-frame clones appear in the TCRdb table, and some are missing; sequencing was by immunoSEQ multiplex PCR. The repertoire has more than 2 million clones, 85% to 95% of them found once; the top ten carry more than 0.1%. This clonotype originated in a young man in good health. The gene calls are TRBV9 and TRBJ1-1; 7 nucleotides align to TRBD1. What was sequenced was naive CD4+ T cells sorted from blood. The subset here: CD45RA+ positively selected. CDR3 nucleotide sequence: TGTGCCAGCAGCCCCGGGACAGAGTTTTTCACTGAAGCTTTCTTT. It encodes CASSPGTEFFTEAFF.